This paragraph covers one T cell receptor (beta chain) sequence. The V gene's germline CDR1 is LGHNA and CDR2 YNFKEQ. Trimming took 0 bases from V and 3 from J, leaving 7 bases between them. The CDR3 covers 14 residues. This sample was included in a study of blood T cell repertoires in COVID-19. Study context: COVID-19 samples from acute and convalescent phases originated in the United States, Italy and Spain. PBMCs, B-cell-depleted T cells, or T cells were the source of the cDNA or gDNA that made up the material.

Authors' data handling: Quantification of nucleated cells was approximated via reference gene primer amplification. Sequencing used immunoSEQ multiplex PCR; TCRdb keeps in-frame clones, though not all of them. V, J and clone size are taken as reported in that table, and D and trimming were inferred from the DNA itself. The sample holds 260,000 or so clones, approximately 84% seen once. The material sequenced was peripheral blood. This clonotype was sampled from a human donor in a cohort sampled during active COVID-19. This chain joins TRBV4-2 and TRBJ2-3; no clear D. The CDR3 bases are TGTGCCAGCAGCCAAGATACCACTACAGATACGCAGTATTTT. This codes for CASSQDTTTDTQYF.